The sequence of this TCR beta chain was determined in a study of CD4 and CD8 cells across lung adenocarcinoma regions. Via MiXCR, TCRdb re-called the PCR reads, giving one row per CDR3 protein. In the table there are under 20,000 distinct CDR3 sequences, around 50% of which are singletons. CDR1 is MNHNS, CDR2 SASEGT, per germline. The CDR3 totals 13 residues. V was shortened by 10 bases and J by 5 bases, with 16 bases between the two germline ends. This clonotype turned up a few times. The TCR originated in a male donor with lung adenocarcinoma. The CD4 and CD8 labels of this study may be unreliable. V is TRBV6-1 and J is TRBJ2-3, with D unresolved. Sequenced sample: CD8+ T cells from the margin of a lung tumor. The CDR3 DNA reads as TGTGCCACCCTCTCCCCCTTCCTAGATACGCAGTATTTT. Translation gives CATLSPFLDTQYF.